This T cell receptor beta chain was found in a study of immune evolution from preneoplasia to lung adenocarcinoma. General study points: Later-stage lesions seemingly showed higher T cell density and diversity than normal lung.

Histologic diagnosis was independently verified by two lung pathologists. On this clone: Antigen: not known.

Germline loops: CDR1 SGHRS, CDR2 YFSETQ. J lost 2 bases, V lost 4 bases, and 6 bases had no gene match. The CDR3 is 14 residues long. Clones were sequenced by immunoSEQ multiplex PCR, and TCRdb holds only the in-frame ones, with some missing. The sample consists of thousands of clones, approximately 86% of them appearing once. The chain links TRBV5-1 to TRBJ2-7; 7 positions agree with TRBD2. Sequencing was performed on FFPE minimally invasive lung adenocarcinoma tissue. The origin of this receptor is an older donor with lung adenocarcinoma. CDR3 sequence: CASSLASGPYEQYF. The DNA of the CDR3 is TGCGCCAGCAGCCTAGCTAGCGGACCCTACGAGCAGTACTTC. The entire variable domain, with the rest obtained from reference TRBV5-1 and TRBJ2-7, is as follows: KAGVTQTPRYLIKTRGQQVTLSCSPISGHRSVSWYQQTPGQGLQFLFEYFSETQRNKGNFPGRFSGRQFSNSRSEMNVSTLELGDSALYLCASSLASGPYEQYFGPGTRLTVT.